What follows describes a single T cell receptor (beta chain). Assay used: immunoSEQ multiplex PCR; TCRdb lists only in-frame clones, some missing. The sample has roughly 190,000 clones, approximately 90% seen once. This entry comes from a study of T cell responses to AZD1222 COVID-19 vaccine. The germline V and J ends were trimmed by 10 bases and 0 bases, with 16 bases remaining between them. Looked up from germline, CDR1 is LNHDA and CDR2 is SQIVND (reference sequence). CDR3 length: 16 residues. The input for sequencing was peripheral blood, taken 28 days after the second AZD1222 dose. This sequence was found in an adult who received the AZD1222 COVID-19 vaccine. This chain connects TRBV19 to TRBJ1-6; D call uncertain. CDR3: CATRIRPYSYNSPLHF. As DNA, the CDR3 is TGTGCCACAAGGATACGACCCTACTCCTATAATTCACCCCTCCACTTT.